A single sample is the source of the 19 T cell receptor beta chains below, sequenced in a study of T cells after yellow fever vaccination. TCRdb re-called the 5' RACE reads with MiXCR, one entry per CDR3 protein. The sample has about 68,000 distinct CDR3 sequences; less than 8.5% are singletons. Sequenced material: CD8+ T cells sorted from PBMCs, taken 45 days after the first yellow fever vaccination. The receptors here all came from a man aged 18 to 30 who received the YFV17D yellow fever vaccine.

There are many counts of this clonotype. The V call is TRBV24-1, the J call TRBJ2-1; TRBD2 is a possible D gene (6 bases). The V gene's germline CDR1 is KGHDR and CDR2 SFDVKD. The ends were cut back, 2 bases at V and 2 bases at J, with 12 bases in the middle. CDR3 length equals 16 residues. CDR3 nucleotide sequence: TGTGCCACCAGTGATTCAACCGGGAGAACCTACAATGAGCAGTTCTTC. Protein product: CATSDSTGRTYNEQFF.

In its sample, this clonotype was seen many times. The J gene is TRBJ2-1, the V gene TRBV5-6; tentative D call: TRBD2 (6 bases). Trimming stripped 8 bases from V and 5 bases from J, with 20 bases between. This CDR3 is 15 amino acids long. Germline-derived CDR1 and CDR2 are SGHDT and YYEEEE. In DNA, the CDR3 is TGTGCCAGTCACACCCACGGGACTTCAAACAATGAGCAGTTCTTC. Translated: CASHTHGTSNNEQFF.

This clonotype was seen a handful of times. For the CDR3, the DNA is TGCAGTGCTCTTTCCGGGACCGCGAACACCGGGGAGCTGTTTTTT. Its translation: CSALSGTANTGELFF. This chain uses TRBV20-1 with TRBJ2-2; TRBD1 or TRBD2 may be the D gene (5 bases each). The V end was cut by 5 bases, the J end by 0 bases, with 13 bases between. This CDR3 has 15 amino acids. The germline V gene has CDR1 DFQATT and CDR2 SNEGSKA (reference sequence).

In DNA form, the CDR3 reads TGTGCCAGCAGCCGAAGTGACAGTTCCGAGCAGTACTTC. Protein product: CASSRSDSSEQYF. The chain has TRBV5-5 and TRBJ2-7, with D perhaps TRBD1 (5 bases). The CDR3 runs 13 residues. Germline-derived CDR1 and CDR2 are SGHKS and YYEKEE (reference sequence). V lost 4 bases, J lost 6 bases, and 14 bases lay in between.

This clonotype was counted many times. The gene calls are TRBV20-1 and TRBJ2-3, with 10 bases that match TRBD1. Germline V gene sequence: CDR1 DFQATT, CDR2 SNEGSKA (reference sequence). The CDR3 consists of 15 residues. V shed 4 bases and J 4 bases; nucleotides not matched to a gene: 8. The CDR3 sequence: CSANTGQGVADTQYF. The CDR3 DNA follows: TGCAGTGCTAACACCGGACAGGGGGTAGCAGATACGCAGTATTTT.

The V gene is TRBV7-9, the J gene TRBJ1-5; D is unclear. This CDR3 has 12 amino acids. Germline-derived CDR1 and CDR2 are SEHNR and FQNEAQ (reference sequence). V was shortened by 5 bases and J by 8 bases, with 10 bases between the two germline ends. CDR3 region: CASSQLAEPQHF. The DNA for the CDR3 is TGTGCCAGCAGCCAACTCGCAGAGCCCCAGCATTTT.

In its sample, this clonotype was seen a few times. The chain couples TRBV29-1 to TRBJ2-1; maybe TRBD1 (5 bases). This CDR3 spans 14 amino acids. Trimming removed 8 bases from V and 2 bases from J, with 16 bases in between. Per germline, CDR1 SQVTM and CDR2 ANQGSEA. The CDR3 here is CSLVSGQTYNEQFF. In nucleotides, the CDR3 is TGCAGCCTGGTCTCAGGGCAGACCTACAATGAGCAGTTCTTC.

This chain joins TRBV19 and TRBJ2-1, with 12 bases matching TRBD2. The CDR3 covers 15 residues. CDR1 is LNHDA, CDR2 SQIVND, per germline (reference sequence). V was clipped by 6 bases and J by 4 bases; unmatched bases: 4. CDR3 coding DNA: TGTGCCAGTAGGTACCTAGCGGGGGGGTACAATGAGCAGTTCTTC. It encodes CASRYLAGGYNEQFF.

This clonotype was detected ten times or more. The chain is built from TRBV20-1 and TRBJ1-1; D remains ambiguous. The CDR3 has 12 amino acids. V was trimmed by 3 bases and J by 5 bases, leaving 10 bases between them. Per germline, CDR1 DFQATT and CDR2 SNEGSKA (reference sequence). CDR3 amino acids: CSASRAATEAFF. DNA for the CDR3: TGCAGTGCTAGCCGGGCGGCAACTGAAGCTTTCTTT.

The sample holds a few counts of this clonotype. The chain combines TRBV4-1 with TRBJ1-5, with a possible D match to TRBD1 (6 bases). The CDR3 loop spans 14 amino acids. The ends were cut back, 1 base at V and 9 bases at J, with 13 bases in the middle. Per the germline V gene, CDR1 is MGHRA and CDR2 is YSYEKL. The CDR3: CASSQGQGRGPQHF. The CDR3 DNA follows: TGCGCCAGCAGCCAAGGCCAGGGGAGAGGGCCCCAGCATTTT.

This clonotype showed up many times. Here the CDR3 reads CASGITGVMGTGELFF. The DNA for the CDR3 is TGCGCCAGCGGGATTACTGGGGTTATGGGCACCGGGGAGCTGTTTTTT. V and J are TRBV4-1 and TRBJ2-2; D is unresolved. The V and J ends lost 8 bases and 4 bases respectively, with 20 bases between them. The germline V gene encodes CDR1 MGHRA and CDR2 YSYEKL. The CDR3 length is 16 residues.

This clonotype was detected a few times. The chain carries TRBV4-1 and TRBJ1-1, with D uncertain. Germline V gene data show CDR1 as MGHRA and CDR2 as YSYEKL. The CDR3 is 19 residues long. V lost 0 bases, J lost 0 bases, and 20 bases lay in between. The CDR3 nucleotides are TGCGCCAGCAGCCAAGATCGTAGGGATTGGGATGGTGTGAACACTGAAGCTTTCTTT. This gives the protein CASSQDRRDWDGVNTEAFF.

This clonotype has at least ten counts. J is TRBJ2-3 and V is TRBV14, with D hard to call. V gave up 0 bases and J gave up 2 bases, with 12 bases separating them. Germline loops: CDR1 SGHDN, CDR2 FVKESK. This CDR3 is built from 16 residues. Here the CDR3 reads CASSQEVVPDTDTQYF. In DNA form, the CDR3 reads TGTGCCAGCAGCCAAGAGGTAGTCCCCGACACAGATACGCAGTATTTT.

This clonotype was counted many times. The chain combines TRBV7-9 with TRBJ1-4; possible D gene TRBD1, 5 bases. This CDR3 has 15 residues. The germline V gene has CDR1 SEHNR and CDR2 FQNEAQ (reference sequence). The V gene lost 6 bases and the J gene lost 4 bases, with 15 bases spanning the gap. CDR3 protein: CASSPRQGRNEKLFF. The CDR3 nucleotides are TGTGCCAGCAGTCCACGGCAGGGCCGTAATGAAAAACTGTTTTTT.

About this clonotype itself: Given a much more abundant clone one base away, this may be a read error. The chain employs TRBV7-6 and TRBJ2-1, with a possible D match to TRBD1 (5 bases). The CDR3 length is 15 residues. V was pared by 0 bases and J by 3 bases, with 9 bases between. Germline V gives CDR1 SGHVS, CDR2 FNYEAQ. The CDR3 protein is CASSLAIDSYNEQFF. The CDR3 nucleotides read TGTGCCAGCAGCTTAGCCATCGACAGCTACAATGAGCAGTTCTTC.

This clonotype has a count of ten or more. This chain uses TRBV7-2 with TRBJ2-1, with a weak D call TRBD1 (6 bases). Trimming left V 2 bases short and J 2 bases short, with 13 bases between. This CDR3 spans 16 amino acids. From germline, CDR1 is SGHTA and CDR2 FQGNSA. CDR3 in DNA: TGTGCCAGCAGCTTATTGCTAGGGGGTCCCTACAATGAGCAGTTCTTC. Its protein product is CASSLLLGGPYNEQFF.

In its sample, this clonotype was seen many times. The V and J genes are TRBV7-2 and TRBJ1-2; tentatively, D is TRBD1 (5 bases). CDR1 and CDR2 from the germline V gene are SGHTA and FQGNSA. The CDR3 sequence is 12 residues long. V lost 2 bases to trimming and J lost 10 bases, with 11 bases between them. CDR3 DNA sequence: TGTGCCAGCAGCTTACTGGGGGACCTCTACACCTTC. This sequence encodes CASSLLGDLYTF.

This clonotype was counted only a few times. The V gene is TRBV6-5, the J gene TRBJ1-2, with D perhaps TRBD1 (5 bases). Germline values: CDR1 MNHEY, CDR2 SVGAGI. This CDR3 comprises 13 residues. Trimming removed 4 bases at V and 3 bases at J, with 9 bases between. For the CDR3, the DNA is TGTGCCAGCAGTTTTGGGGGGTACTATGGCTACACCTTC. Protein sequence: CASSFGGYYGYTF.

This clonotype was seen many times. CDR3 loop: CASSPRARSGSEQYV. The DNA for the CDR3 is TGTGCCAGCAGCCCTCGGGCCCGGTCAGGGAGCGAGCAGTACGTC. The chain employs TRBV11-2 and TRBJ2-7; either TRBD1 or TRBD2 may fit D (5 bases each). The CDR3 runs 15 residues. Germline CDR1 and CDR2: SGHAT and FQNNGV. Trimming shortened V by 5 bases and J by 6 bases, and 20 bases separated the two germline ends.